This entry concerns a single T cell receptor (beta chain). The antigen remains undetermined. The data belong to a study of beta chain features in type 1 diabetes. Expressed TCRB transcripts were sequenced because the entire RNA isolate underwent reverse transcription. Produced via immunoSEQ multiplex PCR; TCRdb's table is partial and in-frame only. The table records 640,000 or so clones, 11% to 15% of them present only once. Germline V gene lookup returns CDR1 ENHRY and CDR2 SYGVKD. The CDR3 extends over 15 amino acids. Trimming removed 6 bases at V and 5 bases at J, with 18 bases between. Study-wide points: TCRB CDR3s were moderately but significantly shorter in Type 1 diabetes patients in all four CD4+ subsets.

There was one heparinised blood draw per donor, averaging roughly 110 mL. This sequence originates from a man aged 18 to 35 with type 1 diabetes. The sequenced sample was naive CD4+ T cells from blood. The V call is TRBV10-3, the J call TRBJ2-3; D is perhaps TRBD2 (5 bases). The CDR3 DNA follows: TGTGCCATCAGCTCTCCTACTAGTGCGGGAGATACGCAGTATTTT. It yields the protein CAISSPTSAGDTQYF.